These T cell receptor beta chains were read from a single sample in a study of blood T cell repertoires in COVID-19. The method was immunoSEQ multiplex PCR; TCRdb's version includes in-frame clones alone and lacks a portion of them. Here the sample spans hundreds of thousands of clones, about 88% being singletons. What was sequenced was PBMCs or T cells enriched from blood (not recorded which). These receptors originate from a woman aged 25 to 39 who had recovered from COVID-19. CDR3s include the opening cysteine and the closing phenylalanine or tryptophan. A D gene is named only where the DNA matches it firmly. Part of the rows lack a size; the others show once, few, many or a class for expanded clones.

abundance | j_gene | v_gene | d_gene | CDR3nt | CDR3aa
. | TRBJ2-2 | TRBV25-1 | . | TGTGCCAGCAGTGAAGTGAGGGACACACTCAACACCGGGGAGCTGTTTTTT | CASSEVRDTLNTGELFF
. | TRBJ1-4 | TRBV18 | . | TGTGCCAGCTCACCAGAGAGGGAAAAACTGTTTTTT | CASSPEREKLFF
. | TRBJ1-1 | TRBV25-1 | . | TGTGCCAGCAGCGCCCAACGGGGTCGAAACACTGAAGCTTTCTTT | CASSAQRGRNTEAFF
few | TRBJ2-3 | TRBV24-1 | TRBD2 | TGTGCCACCGCAGTAGCGGGGGATGATACGCAGTATTTT | CATAVAGDDTQYF
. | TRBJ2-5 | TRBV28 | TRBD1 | TGTGCCAGCAGTTGTCGGGACAGGGGTTACCAAGAGACCCAGTACTTC | CASSCRDRGYQETQYF
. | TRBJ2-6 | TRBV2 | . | TGTGCCAGCAACCGGGACTTAAGCTCTGGGGCCAACGTCCTGACTTTC | CASNRDLSSGANVLTF
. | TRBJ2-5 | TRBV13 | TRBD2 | TGTGCCAGCAGCTTAGGCCCTAGCGGGGGGAGAGAGACCCAGTACTTC | CASSLGPSGGRETQYF
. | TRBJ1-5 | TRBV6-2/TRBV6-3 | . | TGTGCCAGCAGTTACTTGGCCTATCAGCCCCAGCATTTT | CASSYLAYQPQHF
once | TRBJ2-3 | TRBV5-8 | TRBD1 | TGTGCCAGCAGCTCAACAACAGGGGTAGATACGCAGTATTTT | CASSSTTGVDTQYF
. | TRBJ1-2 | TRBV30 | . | TGTGCCTGGAGAACAACAGGCAACTATGGCTACACCTTC | CAWRTTGNYGYTF
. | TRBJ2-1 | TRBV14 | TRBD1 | TGTGCCAGCAGCAGCCCTCGACAGGGGCGGTATGAGCAGTTCTTC | CASSSPRQGRYEQFF
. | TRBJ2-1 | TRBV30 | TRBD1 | TGTGCCTGGAGCCCTAACCCGGGACAGGTCGACAATGAGCAGTTCTTC | CAWSPNPGQVDNEQFF
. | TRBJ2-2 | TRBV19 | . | TGTGCCAGTAGTGCCCCGGGCGGGGCTTGGAACACCGGGGAGCTGTTTTTT | CASSAPGGAWNTGELFF
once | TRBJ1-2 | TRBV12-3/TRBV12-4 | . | TGTGCCAGCAGTTTATTCCTATTTGGCTACACCTTC | CASSLFLFGYTF
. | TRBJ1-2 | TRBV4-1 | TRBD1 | TGCGCCAGCAGCCTCGGCGGACAGGGACGGTCGGATGGCTACACCTTC | CASSLGGQGRSDGYTF
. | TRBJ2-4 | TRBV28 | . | TGTGCCAGCAGTTTAGCAGGCATTCAGTACTTC | CASSLAGIQYF
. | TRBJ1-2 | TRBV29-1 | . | TGCAGCGTTAGGGGCACTAACTATGGCTACACCTTC | CSVRGTNYGYTF
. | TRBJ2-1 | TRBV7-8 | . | TGTGCCAGCAGCTTCAGGCGGGGGCCCGGGGATGAGCAGTTCTTC | CASSFRRGPGDEQFF
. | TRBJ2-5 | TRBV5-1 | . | TGCGCCAGCAGCTTGGGGACACTTCAAGAGACCCAGTACTTC | CASSLGTLQETQYF
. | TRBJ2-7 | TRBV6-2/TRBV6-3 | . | TGTGCCAGCAGTCCGGACAGTTACGTCTCCTACGAGCAGTACTTC | CASSPDSYVSYEQYF
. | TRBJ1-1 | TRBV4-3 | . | TGCGCCAGCAGCCAAGATCGGTGGCAGGGGCGGGTCACTGAAGCTTTCTTT | CASSQDRWQGRVTEAFF
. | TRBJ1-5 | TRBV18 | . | TGTGCCAGCTCACGAGACAATAGCAATCAGCCCCAGCATTTT | CASSRDNSNQPQHF
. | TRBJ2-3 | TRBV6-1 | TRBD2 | TGTGCCAGCAGTGAACGAGAGCGGGGGGGCCACTCAGATACGCAGTATTTT | CASSERERGGHSDTQYF
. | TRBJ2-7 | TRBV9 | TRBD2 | TGTGCCAGCAGCGGTAGCGCGGGGGGCTACGAGCAGTACTTC | CASSGSAGGYEQYF
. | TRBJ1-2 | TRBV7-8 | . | TGTGCCAGCAGCTTAAATCGGGCGGCGGGCGGAAACTATGGCTACACCTTC | CASSLNRAAGGNYGYTF
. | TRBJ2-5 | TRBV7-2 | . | TGTGCCAGCAGCGGTCAGGGTGCGGAGACCCAGTACTTC | CASSGQGAETQYF
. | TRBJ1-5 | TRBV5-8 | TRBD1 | TGTGCCAGCAGCGAAAACCGGGACAGCTACAATCAGCCCCAGCATTTT | CASSENRDSYNQPQHF
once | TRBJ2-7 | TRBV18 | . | TGTGCCAGCTCACCTCAATCAGGGGAACACGAGCAGTACTTC | CASSPQSGEHEQYF
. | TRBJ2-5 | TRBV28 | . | TGTGCCAGCAGTTCCCCCCGAGGAGAATCAGAGACCCAGTACTTC | CASSSPRGESETQYF
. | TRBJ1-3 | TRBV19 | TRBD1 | TGTGCCAGTAAGCGGGACAGGGAATCTGGAAACACCATATATTTT | CASKRDRESGNTIYF
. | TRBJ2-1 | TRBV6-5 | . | TGTGCCAGCAGTACCGGGACTGACAATGAGCAGTTCTTC | CASSTGTDNEQFF
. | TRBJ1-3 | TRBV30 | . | TGTGCCTGGAGTCTTCGACAGAACACCATATATTTT | CAWSLRQNTIYF